The rows below give T cell receptor beta chains drawn from one sample of a study of blood T cells in healthy people across ages. TCRdb re-derived calls from the 5' RACE reads in MiXCR, one entry per CDR3 protein. This sample has some 1.8 million distinct CDR3 sequences, with approximately 40% found just once. The sample taken for sequencing was blood. The receptor set was obtained from a human donor in good health. Each CDR3 is given with its conserved first and last residue. The order of the fields is V gene, CDR3 protein.

V gene: TRBV12-3/TRBV12-4; CDR3 protein: CASSRGQEQFF
V gene: TRBV12-3/TRBV12-4; CDR3 protein: CASRRLAGGPDTQYF
V gene: TRBV5-1; CDR3 protein: CASSAPIGVNTEAFF
V gene: TRBV7-9; CDR3 protein: CASSAYRGVYEQYF
V gene: TRBV6-6; CDR3 protein: CASSYFVGGYTF
V gene: TRBV11-2; CDR3 protein: CASSLGRGERGYTF
V gene: TRBV7-2; CDR3 protein: CASENTANYGYTF
V gene: TRBV4-1; CDR3 protein: CASSRRGERGANTDTQYF
V gene: TRBV4-3; CDR3 protein: CASSQGRGQRAFF
V gene: TRBV4-3; CDR3 protein: CASSQGWGISLPYEQYF
V gene: TRBV12-3/TRBV12-4; CDR3 protein: CASRRQMNTEAFF
V gene: TRBV12-3/TRBV12-4; CDR3 protein: CASPKAESPEQYF
V gene: TRBV10-3; CDR3 protein: CAIEPRETYEQYF
V gene: TRBV6-5; CDR3 protein: CASSYGSIGNIQYF
V gene: TRBV20-1; CDR3 protein: CSARIGLNYGYTF
V gene: TRBV27; CDR3 protein: CASSPSTLRIEQYF
V gene: TRBV2; CDR3 protein: CASTGQDYGYTF
V gene: TRBV5-6; CDR3 protein: CASSFKGSDYGYTF
V gene: TRBV7-8; CDR3 protein: CASSLRRDSGPYGLSDMQYF
V gene: TRBV20-1; CDR3 protein: CSAPAAGAGYGYTF
V gene: TRBV20-1; CDR3 protein: CSAYGGGREGMAADTQYF
V gene: TRBV7-2; CDR3 protein: CASTRAKGGGRGTDTQYF
V gene: TRBV30; CDR3 protein: CAWTSGTPTTLHF
V gene: TRBV7-9; CDR3 protein: CASSRPGTGNEQFF
V gene: TRBV5-1; CDR3 protein: CASSFSGGHLNEQFF
V gene: TRBV24-1; CDR3 protein: CATSDLDRGQGRDEQFF